This T cell receptor beta chain was sequenced for a study of T cells in Graves' hyperthyroidism and ophthalmopathy. Absence of ophthalmopathy progression within 18 months defined stable Graves' hyperthyroidism. Amplified TCR beta CDR3 regions came from RNA transcripts. The TCR CDR3 was amplified in a first-round RT-PCR using the HTBI primer set. TCRdb passed the multiplex PCR reads through MiXCR, listing each CDR3 protein once. The profile covers 300,000 to 450,000 distinct CDR3 sequences, with 15% appearing a single time and about 31% taken by the ten largest. Study-level points and caveats: Ophthalmopathy was separated from stable hyperthyroidism by a 13 V-J model. Expanded thyroid clonotypes (above 0.001) were mostly also found in blood.

The germline V gene has CDR1 SGHNT and CDR2 YENEEA. V shed 5 bases, J shed 6 bases, and the junction held 4 bases outside the gene matches. The CDR3 extends over 13 amino acids. With regard to this clonotype: Its antigen is as yet unknown.

The sequence was collected from a woman aged 25 to 39 with Graves' hyperthyroidism. V and J are TRBV11-3 and TRBJ2-3; the match to TRBD2 covers 8 bases. Sequences were obtained from blood. The chain's CDR3 is CASSLRGGDTQYF. Here the CDR3 DNA reads TGTGCCAGCAGCCTCCGGGGGGGGGATACGCAGTATTTT.